Shown below are 17 T cell receptor beta chains from a single sample sequenced in a study of cytomegalovirus exposure and HLA in healthy donors. The PCR made use of 60 Vbeta and 13 Jbeta primers. Sequenced by immunoSEQ multiplex PCR; TCRdb stores in-frame clones only, minus some. The sample has under 200,000 clones, around 81% seen once. The sequencing input was PBMCs. The receptors were sampled from a man aged 25-40 years in good health and CMV-seronegative.

V gene TRBV14 combines with J gene TRBJ2-3; TRBD2 aligns across 10 bases. The CDR3 contains 17 residues. Germline V gives CDR1 SGHDN, CDR2 FVKESK. V gave up 4 bases and J gave up 6 bases; unmatched junction bases: 13. CDR3 sequence (DNA): TGTGCCAGCAGCCGAGGAGTAGCGGGAGGCTCCTTGGATACGCAGTATTTT. Its translation: CASSRGVAGGSLDTQYF.

The chain recombines TRBV29-1 with TRBJ2-7; D not resolved. CDR3 length equals 12 residues. Germline V lookup: CDR1 SQVTM, CDR2 ANQGSEA. The ends were cut back, 3 bases at V and 7 bases at J, with 13 bases in the middle. The CDR3 sequence: CSVESLSGEQYF. In nucleotides, the CDR3 is TGCAGCGTTGAGTCGCTTTCCGGGGAGCAGTACTTC.

V gene TRBV25-1 combines with J gene TRBJ1-2, with unresolved D. CDR1 and CDR2 from the germline V gene are MGHDK and SYGVNS. The V end was cut by 3 bases, the J end by 6 bases, with 11 bases between. The CDR3 covers 13 residues. The DNA for the CDR3 is TGTGCCAGCAGTGACGGGGAGTGGCATGGCTACACCTTC. As protein: CASSDGEWHGYTF.

Only a few counts were recorded for this clone. CDR3 sequence: CASSGGRDRGNQPQHF. CDR3 nucleotides: TGTGCCAGCAGTGGGGGCCGGGACAGGGGCAATCAGCCCCAGCATTTT. The chain carries TRBV6-1 and TRBJ1-5, with 9 bases fitting TRBD1. V lost 4 bases, J lost 2 bases, and 6 bases stayed unmatched. The CDR3 sequence is 16 residues long. From germline, CDR1 is MNHNS and CDR2 SASEGT.

The chain joins TRBV7-6 to TRBJ2-7; TRBD2 matches 10 bases. From germline, CDR1 is SGHVS and CDR2 FNYEAQ. The V gene end was trimmed by 1 base and the J gene end by 3 bases; junction bases not matched to a gene: 3. The CDR3 totals 15 residues. This CDR3 is CASSLGAGGGYEQYF. The CDR3 DNA follows: TGTGCCAGCAGCTTAGGAGCGGGAGGGGGCTACGAGCAGTACTTC. The whole variable domain, remainder taken from reference TRBV7-6 and TRBJ2-7, is GAGVSQSPRYKVTKRGQDVALRCDPISGHVSLYWYRQALGQGPEFLTYFNYEAQQDKSGLPNDRFSAERPEGSISTLTIQRTEQRDSAMYRCASSLGAGGGYEQYFGPGTRLTVT.

V gene TRBV5-4 combines with J gene TRBJ2-1; 12 bases align to TRBD2. With V trimmed by 0 bases and J by 9 bases, 1 base remained unmatched. The CDR3 runs to 14 residues. Germline lookup yields CDR1 SGHNT and CDR2 YYREEE (reference sequence). CDR3 in amino acids: CASSLASGRGEQFF. CDR3 nucleotides: TGTGCCAGCAGCTTGGCTAGCGGGAGGGGTGAGCAGTTCTTC. Full variable domain (missing parts from reference TRBV5-4 and TRBJ2-1): ETGVTQSPTHLIKTRGQQVTLRCSSQSGHNTVSWYQQALGQGPQFIFQYYREEENGRGNFPPRFSGLQFPNYSSELNVNALELDDSALYLCASSLASGRGEQFFGPGTRLTVL.

The chain recombines TRBV7-6 with TRBJ1-2, with a possible D match to TRBD1 (5 bases). CDR3 size: 15 residues. CDR1 is SGHVS, CDR2 FNYEAQ, per germline. Trimming took off 5 bases at V and 3 bases at J, with 16 bases between the two ends. CDR3 amino acids: CASSPRQSPDYGYTF. In nucleotides, the CDR3 is TGTGCCAGCAGCCCTAGACAGAGCCCGGACTATGGCTACACCTTC.

The chain couples TRBV29-1 to TRBJ2-5; the match to TRBD1 covers 8 bases. The CDR3 has 14 amino acids. Germline V gene lookup returns CDR1 SQVTM and CDR2 ANQGSEA. V dropped 6 bases and J dropped 4; count of bases not matched to a gene: 10. The CDR3 spells CSVDRGQGGETQYF. CDR3 coding DNA: TGCAGCGTCGACCGAGGACAGGGAGGAGAGACCCAGTACTTC.

This clone was counted a single time. V gene TRBV5-1 combines with J gene TRBJ2-7, with a tentative D call TRBD2 (5 bases). The CDR3 runs 16 residues. V was pared by 4 bases and J by 2 bases, with 19 bases between. Germline lookup yields CDR1 SGHRS and CDR2 YFSETQ. CDR3 coding DNA: TGCGCCAGCAGCAACGGACCGCTAGCTGTGACCTACGAGCAGTACTTC. Its translation: CASSNGPLAVTYEQYF.

This clone was observed a single time. The rearrangement joins TRBV4-1 to TRBJ2-7; D perhaps matches TRBD2 (6 bases). The germline gives CDR1 MGHRA, CDR2 YSYEKL. Trimming stripped 0 bases from V and 9 bases from J, with 21 bases between. The CDR3 is made up of 16 amino acids. The chain's CDR3 is CASSQDFRRGPPRQYF. The CDR3 DNA follows: TGCGCCAGCAGCCAAGATTTTCGGAGGGGTCCCCCCAGGCAGTACTTC.

The gene calls are TRBV27 and TRBJ2-7; 7 bases are a match to TRBD1. Per the germline V gene, CDR1 is MNHEY and CDR2 is SMNVEV (reference sequence). The CDR3 has 16 residues. V was pared by 4 bases and J by 2 bases, with 11 bases of the junction left unmatched. The CDR3: CASSYGTAQWPYEQYF. CDR3 DNA: TGTGCCAGCAGTTATGGGACAGCCCAATGGCCCTACGAGCAGTACTTC.

The CDR3 DNA sequence: TGTGCCAGCAGTGACCGGGAGGGAGGCGTCAAGGTTTACGATGAGCAGTTCTTC. It translates to CASSDREGGVKVYDEQFF. The chain uses TRBV2 and TRBJ2-1; 8 positions agree with TRBD2. J was trimmed by 8 bases and V by 3 bases; bases with no gene match: 18. Germline CDR1 is SNHLY and CDR2 is FYNNEI. The CDR3 has 18 residues.

This chain links TRBV4-1 with TRBJ1-2; a weak D match, TRBD1 (5 bases). CDR1 MGHRA and CDR2 YSYEKL come from the germline V gene. Deletions cut 0 bases from V and 3 bases from J, with 14 bases between. The CDR3 is made up of 16 amino acids. CDR3 protein: CASSQEPGLEYYGYTF. The CDR3 DNA is TGCGCCAGCAGCCAAGAACCAGGGTTAGAATACTATGGCTACACCTTC.

The rearrangement joins TRBV6-1 to TRBJ2-2; 7 bases match TRBD1. The V gene end was trimmed by 6 bases and the J gene end by 1 base; junction bases not matched to a gene: 2. This CDR3 spans 14 amino acids. The germline CDR1 and CDR2 sequences are MNHNS and SASEGT. The CDR3 loop reads CASSRDRNTGELFF. The CDR3 nucleotides read TGTGCCAGCAGCCGGGACAGGAACACCGGGGAGCTGTTTTTT.

As DNA, the CDR3 is TGTGCCAGCAGTTTATTCGGGGGGCAAGGCAATCAGCCCCAGCATTTT. Residues: CASSLFGGQGNQPQHF. This chain uses TRBV28 with TRBJ1-5; possible D gene TRBD1, 6 bases. This CDR3 is built from 16 residues. The V and J ends lost 1 base and 2 bases respectively, with 12 bases between them. The germline V gene has CDR1 MDHEN and CDR2 SYDVKM.

The chain uses TRBV5-1 and TRBJ2-5; 9 bases are a match to TRBD1. Germline lookup yields CDR1 SGHRS and CDR2 YFSETQ. This CDR3 comprises 14 residues. The junction had 1 base not matched to a gene; V was cut back by 2 bases and J by 2 bases. In nucleotides, the CDR3 is TGCGCCAGCAGCTTCGACAGGGGGCAAGAGACCCAGTACTTC. As protein: CASSFDRGQETQYF.

This clone was found once. The V and J genes are TRBV6-1 and TRBJ1-5; TRBD1 agrees at 8 bases. Unmatched junction bases numbered 7, after V lost 3 bases and J lost 6 bases. This CDR3 has 15 amino acids. The germline CDR1 and CDR2 sequences are MNHNS and SASEGT. The CDR3, as DNA: TGTGCCAGCAGTGAGACAGGGGACTTGATTCAGCCCCAGCATTTT. It codes for CASSETGDLIQPQHF.